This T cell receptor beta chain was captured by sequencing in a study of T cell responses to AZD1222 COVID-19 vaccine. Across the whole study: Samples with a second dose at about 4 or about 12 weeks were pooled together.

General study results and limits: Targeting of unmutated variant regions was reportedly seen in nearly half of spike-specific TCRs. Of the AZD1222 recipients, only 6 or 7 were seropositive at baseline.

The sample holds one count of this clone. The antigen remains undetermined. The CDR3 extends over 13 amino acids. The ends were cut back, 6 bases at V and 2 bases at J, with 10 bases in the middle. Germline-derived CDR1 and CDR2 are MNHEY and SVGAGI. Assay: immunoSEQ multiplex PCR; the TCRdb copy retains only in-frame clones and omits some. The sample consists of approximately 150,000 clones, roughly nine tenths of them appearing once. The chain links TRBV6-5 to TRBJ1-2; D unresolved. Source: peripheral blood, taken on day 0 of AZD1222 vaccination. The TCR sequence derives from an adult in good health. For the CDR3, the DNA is TGTGCCAGCAGCAGGACCGTGAACTATGGCTACACCTTC. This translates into CASSRTVNYGYTF.